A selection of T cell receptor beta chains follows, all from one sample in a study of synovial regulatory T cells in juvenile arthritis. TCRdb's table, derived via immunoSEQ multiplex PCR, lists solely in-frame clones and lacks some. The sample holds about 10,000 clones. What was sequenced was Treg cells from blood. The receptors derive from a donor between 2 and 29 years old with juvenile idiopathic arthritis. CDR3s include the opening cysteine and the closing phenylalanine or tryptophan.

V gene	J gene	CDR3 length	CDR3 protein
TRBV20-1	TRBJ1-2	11	CSARGPKGYTF
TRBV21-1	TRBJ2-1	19	CASSKVGTSGSLKQDEQFF
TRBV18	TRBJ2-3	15	CASSTTGLGTDTQYF
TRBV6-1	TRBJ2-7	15	CASSEFSGTPYEQYF
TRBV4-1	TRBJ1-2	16	CASSQDSRGISYGYTF
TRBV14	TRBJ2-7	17	CASSQGATSGSQYEQYF
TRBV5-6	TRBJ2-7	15	CASSLGRAPTYEQYF
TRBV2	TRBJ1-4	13	CASKTETNEKLFF
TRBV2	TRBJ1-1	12	CASGTGGSEAFF
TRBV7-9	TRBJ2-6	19	CASSHTGGAGGSGANVLTF
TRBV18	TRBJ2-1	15	CASSGTSGRGGEQFF
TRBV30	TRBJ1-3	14	CAWSVRVSGNTIYF
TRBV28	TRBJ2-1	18	CASSLTSPAGGRYNEQFF
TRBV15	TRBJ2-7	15	CATSRSRDSTYEQYF
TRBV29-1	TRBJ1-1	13	CSVAGTANTEAFF
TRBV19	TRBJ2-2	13	CASNEQGVGELFF